This T cell receptor (beta chain) was recorded in a study of blood T cell repertoires in COVID-19. Study information: Samples taken during acute and convalescent COVID-19 were collected in the United States, Italy and Spain.

The V segment lost 0 bases and the J segment 0 bases; nucleotides outside the gene matches: 5. The CDR3 runs to 17 residues. Per the germline V gene, CDR1 is SGDLS and CDR2 is YYNGEE. The assay was immunoSEQ multiplex PCR, and TCRdb's table has in-frame clones only and misses some. The table records 350,000 to 450,000 clones, roughly 90% of them present only once. J is TRBJ1-1 and V is TRBV9; 10 nucleotides match TRBD1. Sequenced material: peripheral blood. This TCR came from a middle-aged man with acute or convalescent COVID-19. The CDR3 protein is CASSVGQGAALNTEAFF. As DNA, the CDR3 is TGTGCCAGCAGCGTAGGACAGGGGGCAGCGTTGAACACTGAAGCTTTCTTT.